This record concerns one T cell receptor (beta chain) sequence. The sample belongs to a study of CD8+ T cells in alopecia areata. Regarding treatment: oral pan-JAK inhibitor, 5-10 mg twice daily. Patients with alopecia areata provided lesional scalp punch biopsies as well as peripheral blood. cDNA serving as the sequencing template came from extracted, reverse transcribed RNA. The table came from immunoSEQ multiplex PCR; TCRdb's copy has only in-frame clones and leaves some out. The sample has under 150,000 clones, less than 60% seen once. This CDR3 spans 12 amino acids. Germline CDR1 reads MNHEY; CDR2 reads SVGAGI. The V end lost 8 bases, the J end lost 2 bases, and 10 bases lay between the germline ends.

The sequence derives from a human donor with alopecia areata. The sample was CD4+ T cells sorted from blood, taken at week 24, from a patient treated with tofacitinib. The chain combines TRBV6-5 with TRBJ2-7; no definite D call. This CDR3 reads CASGWLPYEQYF. CDR3 nucleotides: TGTGCCAGCGGGTGGCTTCCCTACGAGCAGTACTTC.